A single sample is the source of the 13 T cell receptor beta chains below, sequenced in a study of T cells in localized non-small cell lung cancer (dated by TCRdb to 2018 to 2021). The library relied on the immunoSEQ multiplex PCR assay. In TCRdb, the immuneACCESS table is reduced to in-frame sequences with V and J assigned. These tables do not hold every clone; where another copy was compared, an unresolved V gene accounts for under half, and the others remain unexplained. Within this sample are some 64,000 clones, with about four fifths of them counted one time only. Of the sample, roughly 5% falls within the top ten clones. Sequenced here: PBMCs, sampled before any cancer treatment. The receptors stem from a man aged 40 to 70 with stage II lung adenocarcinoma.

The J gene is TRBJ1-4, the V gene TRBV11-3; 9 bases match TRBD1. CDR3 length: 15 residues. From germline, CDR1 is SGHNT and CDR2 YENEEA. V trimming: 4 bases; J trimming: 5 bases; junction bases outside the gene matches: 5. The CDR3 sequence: CASSSIDRGNEKLFF. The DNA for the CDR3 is TGTGCCAGCAGCTCGATTGACAGGGGGAATGAAAAACTGTTTTTT.

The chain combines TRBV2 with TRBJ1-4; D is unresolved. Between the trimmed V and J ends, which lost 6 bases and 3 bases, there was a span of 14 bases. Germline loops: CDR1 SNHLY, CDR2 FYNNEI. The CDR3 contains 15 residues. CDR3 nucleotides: TGTGCCAGCAGGCGCAGGTCAACTTCTAATGAAAAACTGTTTTTT. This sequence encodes CASRRRSTSNEKLFF.

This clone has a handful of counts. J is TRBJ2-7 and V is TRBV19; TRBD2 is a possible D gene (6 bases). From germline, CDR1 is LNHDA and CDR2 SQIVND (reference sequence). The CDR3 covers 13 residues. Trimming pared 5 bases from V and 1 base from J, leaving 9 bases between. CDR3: CASSSGVSYEQYF. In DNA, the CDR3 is TGTGCCAGTAGTTCGGGAGTTTCCTACGAGCAGTACTTC.

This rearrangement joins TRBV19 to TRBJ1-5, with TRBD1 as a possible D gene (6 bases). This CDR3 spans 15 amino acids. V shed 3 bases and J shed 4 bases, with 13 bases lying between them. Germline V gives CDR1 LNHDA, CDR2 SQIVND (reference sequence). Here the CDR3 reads CASSILGRGNQPQHF. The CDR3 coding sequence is TGTGCCAGTAGTATTTTGGGCAGGGGAAATCAGCCCCAGCATTTT.

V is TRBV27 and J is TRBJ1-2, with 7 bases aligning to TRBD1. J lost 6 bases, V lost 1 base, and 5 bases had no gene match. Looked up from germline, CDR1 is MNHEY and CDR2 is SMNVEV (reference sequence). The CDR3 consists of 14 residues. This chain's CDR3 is CASSLYRDSNGYTF. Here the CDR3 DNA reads TGTGCCAGCAGTTTATACCGGGACAGCAATGGCTACACCTTC.

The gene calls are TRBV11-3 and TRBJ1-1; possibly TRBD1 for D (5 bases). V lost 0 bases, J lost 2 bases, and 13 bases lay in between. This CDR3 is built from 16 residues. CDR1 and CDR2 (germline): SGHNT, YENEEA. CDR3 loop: CASSLDPGGGNTEAFF. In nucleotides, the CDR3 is TGTGCCAGCAGCTTAGATCCCGGCGGGGGTAACACTGAAGCTTTCTTT.

The CDR3, as DNA: TGTGCCAGCTCACCTTCGGCCCCGGGGACCCAGTACTTC. It codes for CASSPSAPGTQYF. The chain combines TRBV18 with TRBJ2-5; D is undetermined. V lost 3 bases to trimming and J lost 7 bases, with 12 bases between them. Germline-derived CDR1 and CDR2 are KGHSH and LQKENI. This CDR3 is built from 13 residues.

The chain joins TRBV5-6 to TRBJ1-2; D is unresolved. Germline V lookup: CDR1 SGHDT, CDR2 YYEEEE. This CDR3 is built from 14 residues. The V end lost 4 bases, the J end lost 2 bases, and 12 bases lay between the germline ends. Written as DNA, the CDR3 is TGTGCCAGCAGCCCTGGTGGGTTAAACTATGGCTACACCTTC. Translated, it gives CASSPGGLNYGYTF.

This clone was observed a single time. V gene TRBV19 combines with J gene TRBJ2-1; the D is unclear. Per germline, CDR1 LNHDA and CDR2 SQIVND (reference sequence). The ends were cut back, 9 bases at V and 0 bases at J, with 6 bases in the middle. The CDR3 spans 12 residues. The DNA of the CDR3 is TGTGCCAGCGGTTTCTCCTACAATGAGCAGTTCTTC. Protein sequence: CASGFSYNEQFF.

The CDR3 sequence is CASSPSSQRGGNEQFF. In nucleotides, the CDR3 is TGTGCCAGCAGCCCTAGCTCCCAGCGGGGCGGGAATGAGCAGTTCTTC. The rearrangement joins TRBV7-2 to TRBJ2-1, with 7 positions matching TRBD2. Germline CDR1 is SGHTA and CDR2 is FQGNSA. There are 16 residues in the CDR3. V trimming: 5 bases; J trimming: 7 bases; junction bases outside the gene matches: 14. Supplemented by reference TRBV7-2 and TRBJ2-1, the full variable domain reads GAGVSQSPSNKVTEKGKDVELRCDPISGHTALYWYRQSLGQGLEFLIYFQGNSAPDKSGLPSDRFSAERTGGSVSTLTIQRTQQEDSAVYLCASSPSSQRGGNEQFFGPGTRLTVL.

The CDR3 nucleotides are TGTGCCAGCAGCAAAGGAGAAAGCAATCAGCCCCAGCATTTT. This sequence encodes CASSKGESNQPQHF. V is TRBV21-1 and J is TRBJ1-5. TRBV21-1 corresponds to a pseudogene. CDR3 length: 14 residues.

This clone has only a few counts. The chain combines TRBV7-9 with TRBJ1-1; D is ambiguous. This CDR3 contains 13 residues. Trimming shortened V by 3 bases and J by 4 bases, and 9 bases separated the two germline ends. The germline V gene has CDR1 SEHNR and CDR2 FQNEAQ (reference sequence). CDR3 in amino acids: CASSLAYGTEAFF. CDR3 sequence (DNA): TGTGCCAGCAGCTTGGCATACGGCACTGAAGCTTTCTTT.

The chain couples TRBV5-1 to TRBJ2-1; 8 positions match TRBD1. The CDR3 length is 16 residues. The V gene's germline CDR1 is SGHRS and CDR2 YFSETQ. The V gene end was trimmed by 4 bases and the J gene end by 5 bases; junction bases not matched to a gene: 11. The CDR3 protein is CASSVDRVLKNNEQFF. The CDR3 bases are TGCGCCAGCAGCGTGGACAGGGTTCTGAAGAACAATGAGCAGTTCTTC.